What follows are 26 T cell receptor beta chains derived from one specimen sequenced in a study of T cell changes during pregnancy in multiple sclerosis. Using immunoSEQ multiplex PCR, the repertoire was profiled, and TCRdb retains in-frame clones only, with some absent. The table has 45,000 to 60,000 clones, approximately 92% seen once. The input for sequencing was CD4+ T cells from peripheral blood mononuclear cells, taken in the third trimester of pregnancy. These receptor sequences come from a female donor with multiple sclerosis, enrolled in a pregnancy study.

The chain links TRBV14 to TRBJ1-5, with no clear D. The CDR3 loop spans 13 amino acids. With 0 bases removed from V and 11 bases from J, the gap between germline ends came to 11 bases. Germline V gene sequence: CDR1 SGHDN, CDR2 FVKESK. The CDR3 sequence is CASSQDFSGAQHF. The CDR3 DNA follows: TGTGCCAGCAGCCAAGATTTTTCGGGTGCCCAGCATTTT.

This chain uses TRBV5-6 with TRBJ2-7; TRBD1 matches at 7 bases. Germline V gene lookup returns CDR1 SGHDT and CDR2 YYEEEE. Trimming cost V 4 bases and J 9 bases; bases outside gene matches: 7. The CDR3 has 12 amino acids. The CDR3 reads CASSPGQRRQYF. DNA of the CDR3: TGTGCCAGCAGCCCGGGACAGAGAAGGCAGTACTTC.

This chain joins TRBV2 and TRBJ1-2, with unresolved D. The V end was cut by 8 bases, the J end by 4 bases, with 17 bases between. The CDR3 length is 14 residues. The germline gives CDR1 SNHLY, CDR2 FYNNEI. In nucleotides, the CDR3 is TGTGCCAGCGGCACGGGCGGGGATGGCTATGGCTACACCTTC. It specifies CASGTGGDGYGYTF.

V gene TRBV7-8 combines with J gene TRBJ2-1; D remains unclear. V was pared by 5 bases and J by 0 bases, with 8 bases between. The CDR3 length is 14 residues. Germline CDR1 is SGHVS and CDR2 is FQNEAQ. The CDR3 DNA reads TGTGCCAGCAGCCCAAGTAGCTCCTACAATGAGCAGTTCTTC. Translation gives CASSPSSSYNEQFF.

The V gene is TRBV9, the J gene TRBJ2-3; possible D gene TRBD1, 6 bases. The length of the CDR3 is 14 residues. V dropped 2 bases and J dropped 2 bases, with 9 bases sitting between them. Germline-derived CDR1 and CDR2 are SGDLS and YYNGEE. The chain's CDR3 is CASSVGDTTDTQYF. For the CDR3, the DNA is TGTGCCAGCAGCGTGGGGGACACCACAGATACGCAGTATTTT.

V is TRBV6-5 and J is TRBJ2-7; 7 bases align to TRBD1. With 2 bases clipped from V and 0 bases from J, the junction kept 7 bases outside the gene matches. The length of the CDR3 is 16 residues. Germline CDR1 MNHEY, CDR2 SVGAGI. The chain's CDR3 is CASSYTYRGFSYEQYF. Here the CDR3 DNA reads TGTGCCAGCAGTTACACTTACAGGGGATTCTCCTACGAGCAGTACTTC.

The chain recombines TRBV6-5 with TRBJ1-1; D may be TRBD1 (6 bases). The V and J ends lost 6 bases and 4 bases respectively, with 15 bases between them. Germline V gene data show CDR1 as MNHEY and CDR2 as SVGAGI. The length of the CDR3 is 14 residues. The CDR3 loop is CASRLNLQGTEAFF. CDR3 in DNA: TGTGCCAGCAGACTGAACTTACAGGGCACTGAAGCTTTCTTT.

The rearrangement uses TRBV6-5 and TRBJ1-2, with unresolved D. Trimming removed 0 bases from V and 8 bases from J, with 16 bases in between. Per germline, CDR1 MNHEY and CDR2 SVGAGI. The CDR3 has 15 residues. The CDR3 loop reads CASSYSGPREWGYTF. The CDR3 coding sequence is TGTGCCAGCAGTTACTCCGGCCCCCGGGAATGGGGCTACACCTTC.

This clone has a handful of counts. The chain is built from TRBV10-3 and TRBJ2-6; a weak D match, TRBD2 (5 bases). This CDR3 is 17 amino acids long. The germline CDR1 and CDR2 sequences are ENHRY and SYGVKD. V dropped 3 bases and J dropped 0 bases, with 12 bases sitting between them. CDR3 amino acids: CAISDPLGSSGANVLTF. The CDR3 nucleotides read TGTGCCATCAGTGACCCCTTGGGGAGCTCTGGGGCCAACGTCCTGACTTTC.

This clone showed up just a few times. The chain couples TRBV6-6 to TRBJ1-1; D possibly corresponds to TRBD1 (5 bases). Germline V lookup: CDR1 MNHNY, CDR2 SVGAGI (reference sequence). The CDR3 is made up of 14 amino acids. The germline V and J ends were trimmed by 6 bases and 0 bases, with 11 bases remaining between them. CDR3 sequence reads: CASRSTAMNTEAFF. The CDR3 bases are TGTGCCAGCAGGTCGACAGCGATGAACACTGAAGCTTTCTTT.

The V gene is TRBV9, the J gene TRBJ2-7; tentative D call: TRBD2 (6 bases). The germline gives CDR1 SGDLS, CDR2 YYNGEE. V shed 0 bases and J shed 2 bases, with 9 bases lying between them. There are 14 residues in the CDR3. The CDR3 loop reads CASSVVAGTYEQYF. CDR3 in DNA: TGTGCCAGCAGCGTAGTGGCGGGGACCTACGAGCAGTACTTC.

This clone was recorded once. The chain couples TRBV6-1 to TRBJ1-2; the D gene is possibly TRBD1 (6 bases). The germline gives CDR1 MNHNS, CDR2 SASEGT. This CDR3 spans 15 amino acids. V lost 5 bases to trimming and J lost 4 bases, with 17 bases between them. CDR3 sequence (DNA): TGTGCCAGCAGTCGCCCCGACAGGCCTCCCTATGGCTACACCTTC. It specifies CASSRPDRPPYGYTF.

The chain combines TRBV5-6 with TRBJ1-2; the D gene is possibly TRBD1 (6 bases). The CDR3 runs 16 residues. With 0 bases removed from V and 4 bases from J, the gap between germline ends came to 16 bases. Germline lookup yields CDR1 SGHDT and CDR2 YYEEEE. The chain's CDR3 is CASSLDPGGVGYGYTF. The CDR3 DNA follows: TGTGCCAGCAGCTTGGATCCGGGGGGCGTAGGCTATGGCTACACCTTC.

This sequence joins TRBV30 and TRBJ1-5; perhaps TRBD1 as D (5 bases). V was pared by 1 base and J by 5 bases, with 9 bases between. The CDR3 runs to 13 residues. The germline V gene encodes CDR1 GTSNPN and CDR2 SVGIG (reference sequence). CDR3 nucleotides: TGTGCCTGGAGTGCCCAGGGCGATCAGCCCCAGCATTTT. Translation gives CAWSAQGDQPQHF.

In DNA form, the CDR3 reads TGTGCCAGCAGCGAGTTCGGGGGAGGCACTGAAGCTTTCTTT. Translated: CASSEFGGGTEAFF. The J gene is TRBJ1-1, the V gene TRBV7-9, with TRBD1 as a possible D gene (5 bases). The germline V and J ends were trimmed by 5 bases and 4 bases, with 14 bases remaining between them. The CDR3 is made up of 14 amino acids. CDR1 is SEHNR and CDR2 is FQNEAQ in the germline V gene (reference sequence).

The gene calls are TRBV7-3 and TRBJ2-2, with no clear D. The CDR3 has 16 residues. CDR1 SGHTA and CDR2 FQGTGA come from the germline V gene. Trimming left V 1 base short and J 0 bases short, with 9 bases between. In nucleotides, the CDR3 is TGTGCCAGCAGCTTAAGCGGCGGATCGAACACCGGGGAGCTGTTTTTT. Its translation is CASSLSGGSNTGELFF.

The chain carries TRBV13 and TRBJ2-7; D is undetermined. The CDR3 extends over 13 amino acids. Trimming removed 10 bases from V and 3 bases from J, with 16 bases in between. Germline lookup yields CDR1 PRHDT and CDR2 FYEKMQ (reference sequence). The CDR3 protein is CAIPRVTYYEQYF. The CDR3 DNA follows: TGTGCCATTCCCCGGGTCACCTACTACGAGCAGTACTTC.

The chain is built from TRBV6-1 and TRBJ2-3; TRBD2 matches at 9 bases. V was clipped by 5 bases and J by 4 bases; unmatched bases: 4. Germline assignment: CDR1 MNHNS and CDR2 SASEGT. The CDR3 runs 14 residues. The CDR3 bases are TGTGCCAGCAGTATGGCGGGAGGGGCAGATACGCAGTATTTT. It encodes CASSMAGGADTQYF.

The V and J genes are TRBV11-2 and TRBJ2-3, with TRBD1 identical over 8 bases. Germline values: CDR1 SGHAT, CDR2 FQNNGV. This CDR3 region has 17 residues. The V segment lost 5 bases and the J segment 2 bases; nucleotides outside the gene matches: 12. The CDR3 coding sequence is TGTGCCAGCAGCCCGACCGGGACAGGATTCTTCACAGATACGCAGTATTTT. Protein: CASSPTGTGFFTDTQYF.

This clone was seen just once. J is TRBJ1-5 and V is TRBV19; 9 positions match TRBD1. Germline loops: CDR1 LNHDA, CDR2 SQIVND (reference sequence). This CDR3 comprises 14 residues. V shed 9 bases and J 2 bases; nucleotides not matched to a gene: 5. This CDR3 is CASGTGLGNQPQHF. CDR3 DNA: TGTGCCAGCGGGACAGGGTTGGGCAATCAGCCCCAGCATTTT.

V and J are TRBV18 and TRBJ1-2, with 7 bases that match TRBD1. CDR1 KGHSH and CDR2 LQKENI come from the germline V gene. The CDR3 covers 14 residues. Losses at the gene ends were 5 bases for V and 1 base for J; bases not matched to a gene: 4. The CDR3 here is CASSLQGRNYGYTF. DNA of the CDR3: TGTGCCAGCTCATTACAGGGGCGTAACTATGGCTACACCTTC.

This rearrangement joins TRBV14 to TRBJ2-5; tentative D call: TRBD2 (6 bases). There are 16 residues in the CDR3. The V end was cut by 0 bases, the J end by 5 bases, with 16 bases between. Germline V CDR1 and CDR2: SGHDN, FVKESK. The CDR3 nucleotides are TGTGCCAGCAGCCAAGATCAGGGACTTGGGCTGGAGACCCAGTACTTC. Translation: CASSQDQGLGLETQYF. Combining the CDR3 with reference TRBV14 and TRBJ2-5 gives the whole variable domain EAGVTQFPSHSVIEKGQTVTLRCDPISGHDNLYWYRRVMGKEIKFLLHFVKESKQDESGMPNNRFLAERTGGTYSTLKVQPAELEDSGVYFCASSQDQGLGLETQYFGPGTRLLVL.

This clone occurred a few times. DNA for the CDR3: TGTGCCAGCCGACAGGGTTTATATGGCTACACCTTC. Amino acid sequence: CASRQGLYGYTF. The chain uses TRBV6-5 and TRBJ1-2; TRBD1 aligns across 7 bases. With V trimmed by 8 bases and J by 5 bases, 5 bases remained unmatched. The CDR3 extends over 12 amino acids. Germline V gene sequence: CDR1 MNHEY, CDR2 SVGAGI.

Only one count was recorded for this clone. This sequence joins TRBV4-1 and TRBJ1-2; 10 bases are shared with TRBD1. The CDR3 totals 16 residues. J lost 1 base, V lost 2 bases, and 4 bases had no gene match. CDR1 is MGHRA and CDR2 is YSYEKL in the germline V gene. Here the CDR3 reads CASSQYGQGGNYGYTF. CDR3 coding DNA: TGCGCCAGCAGCCAATATGGACAGGGGGGTAACTATGGCTACACCTTC.

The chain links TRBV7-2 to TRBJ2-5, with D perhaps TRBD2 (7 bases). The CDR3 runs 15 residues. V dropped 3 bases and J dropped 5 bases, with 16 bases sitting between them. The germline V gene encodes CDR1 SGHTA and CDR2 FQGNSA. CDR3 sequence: CASSLRGGLAETQYF. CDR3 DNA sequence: TGTGCCAGCAGCTTGAGGGGGGGGCTAGCGGAGACCCAGTACTTC.

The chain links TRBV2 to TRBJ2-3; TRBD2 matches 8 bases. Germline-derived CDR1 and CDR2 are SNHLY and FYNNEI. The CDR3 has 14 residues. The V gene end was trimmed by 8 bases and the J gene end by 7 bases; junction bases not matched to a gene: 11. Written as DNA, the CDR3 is TGTGCCAGCGGCCCAGCGGGGGCCCGAAATACGCAGTATTTT. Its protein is CASGPAGARNTQYF.